This T cell receptor beta chain was retrieved from a study of blood T cell repertoires in COVID-19. Study-wide context: Samples came from the United States, Italy and Spain, spanning acute and convalescent COVID-19. Nucleic acid was either cDNA or gDNA, and it came from T cells, B-cell-depleted T cells, or PBMCs.

Study processing details: Cell counts per sample came from amplifying reference gene primers. TCRdb keeps only in-frame clones here, not all; method: immunoSEQ multiplex PCR. The V and J calls and clone size were taken over from that table, and D and trimming were inferred from the DNA. Of tens of thousands of clones in the sample, roughly 80% were seen once. With 5 bases removed from V and 4 bases from J, the gap between germline ends came to 9 bases. The germline V gene has CDR1 MGHRA and CDR2 YSYEKL. The CDR3 length is 13 residues. The chain is built from TRBV4-1 and TRBJ2-1, with no clear D. The sequencing input was peripheral blood. This clonotype originated in a man older than 75 with acute or convalescent COVID-19. CDR3 amino acids: CASSTTGYNEQFF. Here the CDR3 DNA reads TGCGCCAGCAGCACGACTGGGTACAATGAGCAGTTCTTC.